This T cell receptor beta chain came from a study of blood T cell repertoires in COVID-19. Study background: Collection of acute and convalescent COVID-19 samples took place in the United States, Italy and Spain. The analysed material was cDNA or gDNA that came from T cells, B-cell-depleted T cells, or PBMCs.

As originally analysed: By means of reference gene primer amplification, nucleated cell counts were estimated. The table came from immunoSEQ multiplex PCR; TCRdb's copy has only in-frame clones and leaves some out. V and J calls and clone size are as listed in that table; D and trimming were resolved from the DNA. The table records around 280,000 clones, 75% to 90% of them present only once. The CDR3 covers 15 residues. Germline values: CDR1 GTSNPN, CDR2 SVGIG (reference sequence). V lost 7 bases, J lost 8 bases, and 26 bases lay in between. This receptor was obtained from a woman aged 30 to 39 who had recovered from COVID-19. This rearrangement joins TRBV30 to TRBJ1-2, with a possible D match to TRBD1 (6 bases). The sequenced sample consisted of peripheral blood. CDR3 region: CASGDSQGGVGGYTF. CDR3 nucleotide sequence: TGTGCCTCTGGAGACTCACAGGGAGGGGTAGGCGGCTACACCTTC.